The rows below give T cell receptor beta chains drawn from one sample of a study of breast tumors, draining lymph nodes, adjacent tissues. TCRdb recomputed calls from the multiplex PCR reads with MiXCR, one row per CDR3 protein. The sample contains about 140,000 distinct CDR3 sequences, about 30% of which appear only once. Specimen: axillary lymph node tissue. Every receptor here comes from a female donor with breast cancer. Some clones in this sample may be carry-over from other donors' samples. CDR3s include the opening cysteine and the closing phenylalanine or tryptophan. D genes are given only for firm matches. Clone size is not always given. Where it is, it says once, few, many or a class for expanded clones.

clone_size j_call d_call v_call cdr3_nt cdr3_aa
many TRBJ2-5 . TRBV29-1 TGCAGCGTTGATAGGGCCGCTCAGGAGACCCAGTACTTC CSVDRAAQETQYF
many TRBJ2-6 . TRBV20-1 TGCAGTGCTAGCCAACAGACCGGGGGCTCTGGGGCCAACGTCCTGACTTTC CSASQQTGGSGANVLTF
. TRBJ2-5 . TRBV12-3/TRBV12-4 TGTGCCAGCAGTTTAGAGTCGGCGGGGGAGACCCAGTACTTC CASSLESAGETQYF
many TRBJ2-1 TRBD2 TRBV19 TGTGCCAGTAGTCCCCGGACTAGCACCAATGAGCAGTTCTTC CASSPRTSTNEQFF
many TRBJ1-2 . TRBV11-2 TGTGCCAGCAGCTCACCCAGGGATCTTGGCTATGGCTACACCTTC CASSSPRDLGYGYTF
many TRBJ2-6 . TRBV20-1 TGCAGTGCTAGAGATCTTTTTGATTCTGGGGCCAACGTCCTGACTTTC CSARDLFDSGANVLTF
many TRBJ2-2 . TRBV2 TGTGCCAGCCAATTCGGCAGGGGTGGATCCGGGGAGCTGTTTTTT CASQFGRGGSGELFF
. TRBJ2-1 TRBD2 TRBV4-1 TGCGCCAGCAGCCTAAGGGAGGGGCCATACAATGAGCAGTTCTTC CASSLREGPYNEQFF
many TRBJ2-3 . TRBV6-1 TGTGCCAGCAGTGGGTCCGGGACTGTTTCAACCGATACGCAGTATTTT CASSGSGTVSTDTQYF
many TRBJ2-3 . TRBV6-2/TRBV6-3 TGTGCCAGCAGTCACTCGCGGACAGATACGCAGTATTTT CASSHSRTDTQYF
. TRBJ2-3 TRBD2 TRBV7-6 TGTGCCAGCAGCTCGGGGGGGGTCCTCACAGATACGCAGTATTTT CASSSGGVLTDTQYF
many TRBJ2-3 TRBD2 TRBV7-2 TGTGCCAGCAGTCCTATTCTGGCGGGGGGGCCTGGAGATACGCAGTATTTT CASSPILAGGPGDTQYF
many TRBJ1-4 TRBD1 TRBV7-9 TGTGCCAGCAGCCGGACAGGGGAAAAACTGTTTTTT CASSRTGEKLFF
. TRBJ1-1 . TRBV7-2 TGTGCCAGCAGCCAAAACAGGCTCGAAGCTTTCTTT CASSQNRLEAFF
many TRBJ2-7 . TRBV2 TGTGCCAGCACCCCAGGGGTGAGCGAGCAGTACTTC CASTPGVSEQYF
many TRBJ1-6 . TRBV7-2 TGTGCCAGCAGCCCGAACCAGGGCCGGCGTTCACCCCTCCACTTT CASSPNQGRRSPLHF
. TRBJ1-2 . TRBV7-2 TGTGCCAGCAGCCTAGATTACAATAACTATGGCTACACCTTC CASSLDYNNYGYTF
many TRBJ1-5 . TRBV6-2/TRBV6-3 TGTGCCAGCAGTTACCGGGTTGGGCCCCAGCATTTT CASSYRVGPQHF
many TRBJ2-1 TRBD2 TRBV30 TGTGCCTGGGGAACAGGGGGACTAGCGGGGGTGGGTGAGCAGTTCTTC CAWGTGGLAGVGEQFF
once TRBJ2-7 . TRBV6-6 TGTGCCAGCAGTCACGAACGGAGGTCCTACGAGCAGTACTTC CASSHERRSYEQYF
few TRBJ1-1 TRBD1 TRBV7-3 TGTGCCAGCAGCTTAATCGGGACAGGGGCCCTGAACACTGAAGCTTTCTTT CASSLIGTGALNTEAFF
many TRBJ2-1 TRBD2 TRBV20-1 TGCAGTGCCATAGCACTACTAGCGGGCGAGTATGGTGAGCAGTTCTTC CSAIALLAGEYGEQFF
many TRBJ2-3 TRBD2 TRBV5-8 TGTGCCAGCAGCCCCCGAGCGGGGCGCACAGATACGCAGTATTTT CASSPRAGRTDTQYF
. TRBJ1-1 . TRBV6-5 TGTGCCAGCAGTTACTCCCAGGGGACCGCGGACACTGAAGCTTTCTTT CASSYSQGTADTEAFF
many TRBJ2-1 . TRBV5-5 TGTGCCAGCAGCTCCGTAGCGGTGCCGCCCTGGGGGCAGTTCTTC CASSSVAVPPWGQFF
. TRBJ1-4 . TRBV11-3 TGTGCCAGCAGCTTAGACGGCGGGGGGGTATACAATGAAAAACTGTTTTTT CASSLDGGGVYNEKLFF
many TRBJ2-1 . TRBV9 TGTGCCAGCAGCGTAGGAGGGGGCAGCGGGGGTTTTAGTGAGCAGTTCTTC CASSVGGGSGGFSEQFF
few TRBJ1-1 TRBD1 TRBV7-6 TGTGCCAGCAGCTTAACTAACAGGGGGACCACTGAAGCTTTCTTT CASSLTNRGTTEAFF
once TRBJ2-3 TRBD2 TRBV5-6 TGTGCCAGCAGCTGGGGACTAGCGGGGGGCGCTACCTACAATGAGCAGTATTTT CASSWGLAGGATYNEQYF
many TRBJ2-2 . TRBV12-3/TRBV12-4 TGTGCCAGCAGCATGAGAGGGGACGGAGGTGGGGAGCTGTTTTTT CASSMRGDGGGELFF
many TRBJ2-5 . TRBV5-1 TGCGCCAGCAGAGCGAATACAGGTTACCAAGAGACCCAGTACTTC CASRANTGYQETQYF
many TRBJ2-7 TRBD2 TRBV20-1 TGCAGTGCTAGGTGGAGCGGGGGGGCCCGTTTATCTGAGCAGTACTTC CSARWSGGARLSEQYF
many TRBJ1-5 . TRBV7-2 TGTGCCAGCAGCTTAGATAGAAATAGCAATCAGCCCCAGCATTTT CASSLDRNSNQPQHF
many TRBJ2-3 . TRBV24-1 TGTGCCACCAGTGATGCGGCGCCCCGAAGAACGCAGTATTTT CATSDAAPRRTQYF
many TRBJ1-4 . TRBV15 TGTGCCACCAGCAGAGATAGGGATAGGACAGAGAGTAATGAAAAACTGTTTTTT CATSRDRDRTESNEKLFF
. TRBJ2-7 TRBD2 TRBV4-2 TGTGCCAGCAGCTTAAGAGCGGGAGAACACGAGCAGTACTTC CASSLRAGEHEQYF
once TRBJ2-5 TRBD2 TRBV19 TGTGCCAGTAGTAATGGACTAGCGAGGGAGACCCAGTACTTC CASSNGLARETQYF
. TRBJ1-1 . TRBV3-1 TGTGCCAGCAGCCAATTGGACAGAATGAACACTGAAGCTTTCTTT CASSQLDRMNTEAFF
many TRBJ2-3 . TRBV6-2/TRBV6-3 TGTGCCAGCAGTTACGATCTAAGAGGCACAGATACGCAGTATTTT CASSYDLRGTDTQYF
many TRBJ2-7 TRBD1 TRBV5-5 TGTGCCAGCAGAGGCCCCCGGGACAGGGAGGCTGATTCCCCCTACGAGCAGTACTTC CASRGPRDREADSPYEQYF
many TRBJ2-3 . TRBV12-3/TRBV12-4 TGTGCCAGCAGTTTGCTGGGATTCGGCACAGATACGCAGTATTTT CASSLLGFGTDTQYF
. TRBJ1-6 . TRBV18 TGTGCCAGCTCAACGGGGCTGGGGGGCGCCGTGAATAATTCACCCCTCCACTTT CASSTGLGGAVNNSPLHF
many TRBJ2-3 TRBD2 TRBV6-4 TGTGCCAGCAGTGTCTCGGGACTAGGGGGAGATACGCAGTATTTT CASSVSGLGGDTQYF
. TRBJ1-5 TRBD1 TRBV2 TGTGCCAGCAGTGAACCCGACAGGGGCTATAGCAATCAGCCCCAGCATTTT CASSEPDRGYSNQPQHF
many TRBJ2-3 . TRBV19 TGTGCCAGTAGTAAGGAGGTTGGCACAGATACGCAGTATTTT CASSKEVGTDTQYF
. TRBJ2-5 TRBD1 TRBV11-2 TGTGCCAGCAGCCAGCGACAGGGGGGGAACCAAGAGACCCAGTACTTC CASSQRQGGNQETQYF
. TRBJ2-1 TRBD2 TRBV10-2 TGCGCCAGCAGTGGCCGTGAGACTAGCGGGGCCTACAATGAGCAGTTCTTC CASSGRETSGAYNEQFF
many TRBJ2-3 . TRBV27 TGTGCCAGCAGTCGACAGACGAGCACAGATACGCAGTATTTT CASSRQTSTDTQYF
. TRBJ1-4 . TRBV25-1 TGTGCCAGCAGCTTACTTGACGCTGAAAAACTGTTTTTT CASSLLDAEKLFF
. TRBJ1-1 . TRBV5-1 TGCGCCAGCAGCGCCGCGAAGGGGCCAAACACTGAAGCTTTCTTT CASSAAKGPNTEAFF
many TRBJ2-3 . TRBV28 TGTGCCAGCAGGGCCGACAGATCAGGAGATACGCAGTATTTT CASRADRSGDTQYF
many TRBJ2-7 . TRBV28 TGTGCCAGCAGTTCCCCCCGGCAGGGGAAGTACGAGCAGTACTTC CASSSPRQGKYEQYF